This TCR beta chain was retrieved from a study of cytomegalovirus exposure and HLA in healthy donors. The germline V gene has CDR1 SGHRS and CDR2 YFSETQ. CDR3 length: 14 residues. Trimming took 0 bases from V and 5 from J, leaving 11 bases between them. PCR used 60 Vbeta primers and 13 Jbeta primers. Produced via immunoSEQ multiplex PCR; TCRdb's table is partial and in-frame only. Seen here are approximately 130,000 clones, approximately 60% observed once, and the top ten hold 2.4%. Sequenced input: PBMCs. This chain connects TRBV5-1 to TRBJ1-1; D may be TRBD1 (6 bases). The sequence was collected from a middle-aged woman in good health and CMV-seronegative. For the CDR3, the DNA is TGCGCCAGCAGCTTGGAGCAGGGGATGACTGAAGCTTTCTTT. This codes for CASSLEQGMTEAFF.